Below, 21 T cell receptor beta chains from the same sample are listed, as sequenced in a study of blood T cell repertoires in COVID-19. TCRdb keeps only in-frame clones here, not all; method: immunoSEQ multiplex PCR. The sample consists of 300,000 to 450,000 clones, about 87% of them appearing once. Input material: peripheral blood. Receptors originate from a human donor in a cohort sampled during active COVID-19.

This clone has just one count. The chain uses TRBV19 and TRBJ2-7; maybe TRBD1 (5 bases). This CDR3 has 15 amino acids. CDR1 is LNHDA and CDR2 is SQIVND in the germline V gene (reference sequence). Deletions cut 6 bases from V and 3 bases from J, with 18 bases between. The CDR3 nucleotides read TGTGCCAGTAGCCCTGGGGCAGGTCTTATCTACGAGCAGTACTTC. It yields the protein CASSPGAGLIYEQYF. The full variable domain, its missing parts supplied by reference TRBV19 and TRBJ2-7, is DGGITQSPKYLFRKEGQNVTLSCEQNLNHDAMYWYRQDPGQGLRLIYYSQIVNDFQKGDIAEGYSVSREKKESFPLTVTSAQKNPTAFYLCASSPGAGLIYEQYFGPGTRLTVT.

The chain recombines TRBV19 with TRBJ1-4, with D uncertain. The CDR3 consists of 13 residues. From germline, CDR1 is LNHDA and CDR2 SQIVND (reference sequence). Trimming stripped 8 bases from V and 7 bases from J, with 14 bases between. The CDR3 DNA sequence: TGTGCCAGTGGGTCTGGAGGCGGTGAAAAACTGTTTTTT. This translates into CASGSGGGEKLFF.

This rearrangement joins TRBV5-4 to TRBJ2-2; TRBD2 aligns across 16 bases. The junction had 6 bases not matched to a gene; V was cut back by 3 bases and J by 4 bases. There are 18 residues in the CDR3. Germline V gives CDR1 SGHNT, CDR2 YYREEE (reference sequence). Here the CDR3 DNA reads TGTGCCAGCAGCTCGGGACTAGCGGGAGGGTCTCTCACCGGGGAGCTGTTTTTT. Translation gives CASSSGLAGGSLTGELFF.

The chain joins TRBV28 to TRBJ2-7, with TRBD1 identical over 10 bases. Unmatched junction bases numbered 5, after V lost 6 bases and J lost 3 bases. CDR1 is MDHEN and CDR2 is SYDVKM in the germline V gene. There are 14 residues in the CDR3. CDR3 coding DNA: TGTGCCAGCAGGACCGGGACAGGGGACTACGAGCAGTACTTC. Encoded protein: CASRTGTGDYEQYF.

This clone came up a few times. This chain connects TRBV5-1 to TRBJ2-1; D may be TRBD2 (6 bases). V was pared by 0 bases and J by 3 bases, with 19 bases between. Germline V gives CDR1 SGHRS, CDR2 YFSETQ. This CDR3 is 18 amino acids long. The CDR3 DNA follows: TGCGCCAGCAGCTTGGGTGGGTCTAGCCTTAGCGGCTACAATGAGCAGTTCTTC. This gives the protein CASSLGGSSLSGYNEQFF. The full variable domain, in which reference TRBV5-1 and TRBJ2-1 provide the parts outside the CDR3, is KAGVTQTPRYLIKTRGQQVTLSCSPISGHRSVSWYQQTPGQGLQFLFEYFSETQRNKGNFPGRFSGRQFSNSRSEMNVSTLELGDSALYLCASSLGGSSLSGYNEQFFGPGTRLTVL.

The CDR3 DNA follows: TGCGCCAGCAGCTTAAGGACAGGGTTAAACAATGAGCAGTTCTTC. As protein: CASSLRTGLNNEQFF. The chain joins TRBV5-1 to TRBJ2-1, with 8 positions matching TRBD1. Germline loops: CDR1 SGHRS, CDR2 YFSETQ. This CDR3 comprises 15 residues. Losses at the gene ends were 2 bases for V and 5 bases for J; bases not matched to a gene: 6.

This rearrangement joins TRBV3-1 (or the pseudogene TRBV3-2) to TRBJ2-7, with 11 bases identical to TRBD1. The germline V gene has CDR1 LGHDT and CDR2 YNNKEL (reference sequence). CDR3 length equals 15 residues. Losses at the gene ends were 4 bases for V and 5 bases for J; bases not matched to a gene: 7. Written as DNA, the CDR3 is TGTGCCAGCAGCCCCGGGACAGGGGGTCCTAACGAGCAGTACTTC. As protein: CASSPGTGGPNEQYF.

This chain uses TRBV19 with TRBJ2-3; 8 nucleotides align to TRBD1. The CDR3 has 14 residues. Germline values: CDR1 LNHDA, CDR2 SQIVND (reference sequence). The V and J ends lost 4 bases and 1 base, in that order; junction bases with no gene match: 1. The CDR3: CASSKGQGTDTQYF. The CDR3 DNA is TGTGCCAGTAGTAAGGGACAGGGCACAGATACGCAGTATTTT.

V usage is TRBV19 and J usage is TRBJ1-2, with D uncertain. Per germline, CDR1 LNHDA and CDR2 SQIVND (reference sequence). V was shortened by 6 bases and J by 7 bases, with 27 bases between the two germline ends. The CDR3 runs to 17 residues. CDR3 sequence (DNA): TGTGCCAGTAGAAGCGAGAGCGGACTCTACCAACCTCCTGGCTACACCTTC. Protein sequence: CASRSESGLYQPPGYTF.

This CDR3 is CASTLAGTNYGYTF. Here the CDR3 DNA reads TGTGCCAGCACCCTAGCCGGGACTAACTATGGCTACACCTTC. The genes are TRBV6-6 and TRBJ1-2, with unresolved D. The CDR3 is 14 residues long. V lost 7 bases and J lost 0, with 12 bases in between. CDR1 MNHNY and CDR2 SVGAGI come from the germline V gene (reference sequence).

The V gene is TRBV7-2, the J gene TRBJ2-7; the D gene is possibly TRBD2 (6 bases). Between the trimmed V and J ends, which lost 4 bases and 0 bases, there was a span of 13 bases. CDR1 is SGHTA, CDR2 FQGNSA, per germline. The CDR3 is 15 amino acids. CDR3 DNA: TGTGCCAGCAGCTGGGCCGGGGGTCCCTCCTACGAGCAGTACTTC. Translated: CASSWAGGPSYEQYF.

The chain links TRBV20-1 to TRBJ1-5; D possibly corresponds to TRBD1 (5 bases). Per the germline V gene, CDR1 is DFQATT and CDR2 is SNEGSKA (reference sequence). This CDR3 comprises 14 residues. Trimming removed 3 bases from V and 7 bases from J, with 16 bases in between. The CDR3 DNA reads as TGCAGTGCTAGTCCACAGTCGGGGGAGCAGCCCCAGCATTTT. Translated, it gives CSASPQSGEQPQHF.

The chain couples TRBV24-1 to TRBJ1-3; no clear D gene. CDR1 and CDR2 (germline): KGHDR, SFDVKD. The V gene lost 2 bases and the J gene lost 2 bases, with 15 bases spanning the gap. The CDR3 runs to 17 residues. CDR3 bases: TGTGCCACCAGTGATTCTACTATAGTGGTACCTGGAAACACCATATATTTT. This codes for CATSDSTIVVPGNTIYF.

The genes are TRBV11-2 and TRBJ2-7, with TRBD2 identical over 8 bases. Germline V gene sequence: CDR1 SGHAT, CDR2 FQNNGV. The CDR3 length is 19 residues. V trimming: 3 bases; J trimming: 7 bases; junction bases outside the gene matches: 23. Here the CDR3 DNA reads TGTGCCAGCAGCTTTGAGGGAGCGGGAGCTCCTCCTAGGTTCTTAGAGCAGTACTTC. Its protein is CASSFEGAGAPPRFLEQYF.

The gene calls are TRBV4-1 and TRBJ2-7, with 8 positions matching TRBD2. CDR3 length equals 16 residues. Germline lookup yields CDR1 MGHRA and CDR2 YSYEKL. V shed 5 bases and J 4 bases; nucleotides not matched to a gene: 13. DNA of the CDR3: TGCGCCAGCAGCGTCACCACCGGGGGGGGCAGGTACGAGCAGTACTTC. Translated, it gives CASSVTTGGGRYEQYF.

The CDR3 loop is CASKRTGGDQPQHF. The CDR3 nucleotides read TGTGCCAGCAAACGAACAGGGGGCGATCAGCCCCAGCATTTT. The rearrangement joins TRBV2 to TRBJ1-5; 9 bases map to TRBD1. The length of the CDR3 is 14 residues. Germline CDR1 reads SNHLY; CDR2 reads FYNNEI. V was pared by 7 bases and J by 5 bases, with 6 bases of the junction left unmatched.

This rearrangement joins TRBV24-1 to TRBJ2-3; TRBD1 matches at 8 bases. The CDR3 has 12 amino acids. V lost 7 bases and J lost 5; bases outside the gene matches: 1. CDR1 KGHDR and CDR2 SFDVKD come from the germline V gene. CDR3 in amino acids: CATSGQGDTQYF. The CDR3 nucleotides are TGTGCCACCAGCGGACAGGGAGATACGCAGTATTTT.

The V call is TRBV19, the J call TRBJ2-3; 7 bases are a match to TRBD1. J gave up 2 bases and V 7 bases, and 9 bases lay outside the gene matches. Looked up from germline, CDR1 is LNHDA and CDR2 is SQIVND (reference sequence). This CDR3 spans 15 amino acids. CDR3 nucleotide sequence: TGTGCCAGTAAAGAAAGGGGACAGTACACAGATACGCAGTATTTT. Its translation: CASKERGQYTDTQYF.

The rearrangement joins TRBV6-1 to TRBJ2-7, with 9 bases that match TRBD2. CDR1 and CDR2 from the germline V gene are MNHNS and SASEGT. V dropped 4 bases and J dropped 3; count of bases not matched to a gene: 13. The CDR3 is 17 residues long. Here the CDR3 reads CASSGATVLAGFYEQYF. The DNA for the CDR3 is TGTGCCAGCAGTGGAGCGACCGTACTAGCGGGTTTCTACGAGCAGTACTTC.

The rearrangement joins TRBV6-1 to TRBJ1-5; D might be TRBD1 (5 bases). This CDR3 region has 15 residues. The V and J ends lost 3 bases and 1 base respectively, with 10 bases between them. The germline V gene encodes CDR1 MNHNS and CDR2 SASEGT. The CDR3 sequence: CASSEGGGSNQPQHF. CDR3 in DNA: TGTGCCAGCAGTGAGGGGGGAGGGAGCAATCAGCCCCAGCATTTT.

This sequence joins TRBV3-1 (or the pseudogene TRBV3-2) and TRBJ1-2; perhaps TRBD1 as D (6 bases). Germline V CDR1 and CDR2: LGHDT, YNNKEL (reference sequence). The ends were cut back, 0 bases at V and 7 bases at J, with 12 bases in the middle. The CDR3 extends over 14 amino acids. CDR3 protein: CASSQDVRGTGYTF. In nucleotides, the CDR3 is TGTGCCAGCAGCCAAGATGTCAGGGGAACTGGCTACACCTTC.